Listed here are 15 T cell receptor beta chains from one sample, sequenced in a study of Ad26.COV2.S vaccination and SARS-CoV-2 variants. Clones were sequenced by immunoSEQ multiplex PCR, and TCRdb holds only the in-frame ones, with some missing. Among 400,000 to 500,000 clones listed, approximately 89% were seen once. Sample treatment: about 20 received Ad26.COV2.S at low or high dose, single or two shots; 5 received placebo; per-sample allocation not given. Sampling happened 63 days after the first vaccine or placebo injection. The sample in question was peripheral blood, obtained in a trial of Ad26.COV2.S vaccine versus placebo. These TCRs come from a person between 18 and 65 years old who received the Ad26.COV2.S COVID-19 vaccine or a placebo.

This chain links TRBV7-2 with TRBJ1-6; 9 positions agree with TRBD1. The V and J ends lost 5 bases and 8 bases, in that order; junction bases with no gene match: 7. Germline V CDR1 and CDR2: SGHTA, FQGNSA. The CDR3 covers 15 residues. CDR3 residues: CASSPGQGMDSPLHF. CDR3 nucleotides: TGTGCCAGCAGCCCCGGACAGGGGATGGATTCACCCCTCCACTTT.

In its sample, this clone was seen a few times. The chain's CDR3 is CASSQDGGQRSSSGANVLTF. CDR3 nucleotide sequence: TGTGCCAGCTCACAGGACGGAGGGCAGAGGTCTTCCTCTGGGGCCAACGTCCTGACTTTC. V usage is TRBV18 and J usage is TRBJ2-6; TRBD2 is a possible D gene (6 bases). Germline loops: CDR1 KGHSH, CDR2 LQKENI. Trimming cost V 4 bases and J 0 bases, with 22 bases left between them. This CDR3 has 20 amino acids.

The gene calls are TRBV18 and TRBJ1-1; tentatively, D is TRBD1 (5 bases). The V end was cut by 0 bases, the J end by 7 bases, with 12 bases between. Germline V lookup: CDR1 KGHSH, CDR2 LQKENI. CDR3 length: 14 residues. The CDR3 loop reads CASSPPSTAYEAFF. Here the CDR3 DNA reads TGTGCCAGCTCACCACCGTCGACAGCATATGAAGCTTTCTTT.

The chain links TRBV7-2 to TRBJ1-2; 9 bases agree with TRBD1. The CDR3 extends over 16 amino acids. The V gene's germline CDR1 is SGHTA and CDR2 FQGNSA. V shed 3 bases and J 8 bases; nucleotides not matched to a gene: 13. The CDR3 protein is CASSFVHSPTGGGYTF. The CDR3 DNA reads as TGTGCCAGCAGCTTCGTCCACTCGCCGACAGGGGGAGGCTACACCTTC.

This rearrangement joins TRBV12-3 or TRBV12-4 to TRBJ1-1, with TRBD1 identical over 9 bases. J was trimmed by 6 bases and V by 6 bases; bases with no gene match: 5. The CDR3 is 13 amino acids. CDR3 bases: TGTGCCAGCAGGGGACAGGGTATGGCTGAAGCTTTCTTT. Translated, it gives CASRGQGMAEAFF.

The chain links TRBV6-5 to TRBJ1-2; 12 nucleotides agree with TRBD1. The CDR3 loop spans 14 amino acids. The junction had 3 bases not matched to a gene; V was cut back by 2 bases and J by 8 bases. Looked up from germline, CDR1 is MNHEY and CDR2 is SVGAGI. This CDR3 is CASSYGTGGQGYTF. The CDR3 DNA is TGTGCCAGCAGTTACGGGACAGGGGGCCAAGGCTACACCTTC.

The DNA of the CDR3 is TGCGCCAGCAGCTTGACCGGACAGCTACCAACTAATGAAAAACTGTTTTTT. Translating it yields CASSLTGQLPTNEKLFF. The chain combines TRBV5-1 with TRBJ1-4; possibly TRBD1 for D (6 bases). The germline V and J ends were trimmed by 1 base and 0 bases, with 13 bases remaining between them. The CDR3 runs to 17 residues. Germline CDR1 and CDR2: SGHRS and YFSETQ.

The V call is TRBV5-6, the J call TRBJ1-1; D is uncertain. The CDR3 length is 14 residues. V lost 5 bases to trimming and J lost 7 bases, with 18 bases between them. The germline CDR1 and CDR2 sequences are SGHDT and YYEEEE. The CDR3 sequence is CASSFIAGAREAFF. The CDR3 region has the DNA TGTGCCAGCAGTTTCATTGCGGGAGCGCGTGAAGCTTTCTTT. The whole variable domain, filled in from reference TRBV5-6 and TRBJ1-1, reads DAGVTQSPTHLIKTRGQQVTLRCSPKSGHDTVSWYQQALGQGPQFIFQYYEEEERQRGNFPDRFSGHQFPNYSSELNVNALLLGDSALYLCASSFIAGAREAFFGQGTRLTVV.

The chain employs TRBV4-3 and TRBJ2-3, with D possibly being TRBD2 (7 bases). V lost 6 bases to trimming and J lost 6 bases, with 10 bases between them. The V gene's germline CDR1 is LGHNA and CDR2 YSLEER. The CDR3 contains 12 residues. In DNA, the CDR3 is TGCGCCAGCAGGGGGGGGCCGGATACGCAGTATTTT. This gives the protein CASRGGPDTQYF.

The chain links TRBV18 to TRBJ1-6; D perhaps matches TRBD1 (6 bases). Germline V CDR1 and CDR2: KGHSH, LQKENI. This CDR3 spans 15 amino acids. The germline V and J ends were trimmed by 0 bases and 10 bases, with 13 bases remaining between them. The CDR3 DNA sequence: TGTGCCAGCTCACCACCGGGCAGGGGACTATCACCCCTCCACTTT. Translating it yields CASSPPGRGLSPLHF.

This clone appeared once. The chain uses TRBV24-1 and TRBJ2-5; 11 nucleotides agree with TRBD1. Germline-derived CDR1 and CDR2 are KGHDR and SFDVKD. This CDR3 has 16 residues. The junction had 6 bases not matched to a gene; V was cut back by 2 bases and J by 5 bases. CDR3 coding DNA: TGTGCCACCAGTGATTGGGGGACAGGGGGTTGGGAGACCCAGTACTTC. It specifies CATSDWGTGGWETQYF.

The V and J genes are TRBV29-1 and TRBJ2-5; a weak D match, TRBD1 (5 bases). Trimming shortened V by 1 base and J by 7 bases, and 13 bases separated the two germline ends. CDR1 and CDR2 from the germline V gene are SQVTM and ANQGSEA. The CDR3 runs 13 residues. The CDR3 spells CSVEARTQGTQYF. The CDR3 nucleotides are TGCAGCGTTGAAGCCCGGACGCAGGGGACCCAGTACTTC.

This chain joins TRBV4-2 and TRBJ1-4; D is possibly TRBD1 (5 bases). Trimming pared 3 bases from V and 3 bases from J, leaving 20 bases between. The length of the CDR3 is 18 residues. CDR1 and CDR2 (germline): LGHNA, YNFKEQ. CDR3 region: CASSQGVLGFSANEKLFF. The CDR3 DNA sequence: TGTGCCAGCAGCCAGGGGGTCTTAGGGTTTTCAGCTAATGAAAAACTGTTTTTT.

The CDR3 sequence is CASSLAQGNEQYF. DNA of the CDR3: TGTGCCAGCAGCTTAGCGCAGGGTAACGAGCAGTACTTC. The rearrangement links TRBV7-9 to TRBJ2-7, with a weak D call TRBD1 (5 bases). V lost 0 bases and J lost 5, with 8 bases in between. Germline V CDR1 and CDR2: SEHNR, FQNEAQ (reference sequence). This CDR3 region has 13 residues.

DNA of the CDR3: TGTGCCAGCAGCTTTGGCAGATGGCCCGGTAGTGAGCAGTTCTTC. Translating gives CASSFGRWPGSEQFF. The V and J genes are TRBV7-9 and TRBJ2-1; D remains ambiguous. Trimming took off 3 bases at V and 9 bases at J, with 18 bases between the two ends. This CDR3 comprises 15 residues. Germline CDR1 SEHNR, CDR2 FQNEAQ (reference sequence). Drawing the rest from reference TRBV7-9 and TRBJ2-1, the complete variable domain is DTGVSQNPRHKITKRGQNVTFRCDPISEHNRLYWYRQTLGQGPEFLTYFQNEAQLEKSRLLSDRFSAERPKGSFSTLEIQRTEQGDSAMYLCASSFGRWPGSEQFFGPGTRLTVL.